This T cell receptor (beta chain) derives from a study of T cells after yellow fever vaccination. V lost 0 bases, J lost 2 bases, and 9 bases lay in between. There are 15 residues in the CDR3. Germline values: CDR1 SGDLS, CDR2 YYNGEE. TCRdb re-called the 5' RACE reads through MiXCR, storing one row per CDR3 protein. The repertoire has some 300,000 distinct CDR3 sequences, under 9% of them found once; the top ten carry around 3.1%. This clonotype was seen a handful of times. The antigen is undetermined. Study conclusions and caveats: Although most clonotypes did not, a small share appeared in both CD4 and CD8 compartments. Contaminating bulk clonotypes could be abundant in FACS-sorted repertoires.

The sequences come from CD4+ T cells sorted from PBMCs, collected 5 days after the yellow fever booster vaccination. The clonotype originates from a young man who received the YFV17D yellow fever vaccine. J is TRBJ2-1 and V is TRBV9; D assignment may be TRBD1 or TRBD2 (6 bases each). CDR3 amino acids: CASSVDGGTYNEQFF. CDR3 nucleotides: TGTGCCAGCAGCGTAGACGGGGGCACCTACAATGAGCAGTTCTTC.